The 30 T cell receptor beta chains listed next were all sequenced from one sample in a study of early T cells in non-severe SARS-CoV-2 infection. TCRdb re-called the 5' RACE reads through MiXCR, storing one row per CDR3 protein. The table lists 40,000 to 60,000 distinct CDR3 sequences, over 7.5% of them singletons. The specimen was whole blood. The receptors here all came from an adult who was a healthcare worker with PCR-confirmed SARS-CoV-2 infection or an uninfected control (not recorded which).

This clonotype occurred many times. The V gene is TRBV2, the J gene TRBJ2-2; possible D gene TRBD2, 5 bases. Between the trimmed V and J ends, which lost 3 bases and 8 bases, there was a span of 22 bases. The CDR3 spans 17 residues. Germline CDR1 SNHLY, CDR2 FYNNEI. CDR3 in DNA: TGTGCCAGCAGTGAGGGCCCGACACTACGGCGGGTGGGGGAGCTGTTTTTT. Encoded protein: CASSEGPTLRRVGELFF.

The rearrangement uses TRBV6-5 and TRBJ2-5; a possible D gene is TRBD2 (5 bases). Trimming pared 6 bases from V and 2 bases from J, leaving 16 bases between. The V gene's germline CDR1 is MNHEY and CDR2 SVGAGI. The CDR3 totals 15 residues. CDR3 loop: CASSPHLAQQETQYF. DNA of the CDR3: TGTGCCAGCAGCCCCCATCTAGCCCAACAAGAGACCCAGTACTTC.

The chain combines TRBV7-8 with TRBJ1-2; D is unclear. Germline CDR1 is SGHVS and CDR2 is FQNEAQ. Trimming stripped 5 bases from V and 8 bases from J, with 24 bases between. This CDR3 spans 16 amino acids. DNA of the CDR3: TGTGCCAGCAGCCAAACTACAGCTTCCGACCCTCTAGGCTACACCTTC. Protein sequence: CASSQTTASDPLGYTF.

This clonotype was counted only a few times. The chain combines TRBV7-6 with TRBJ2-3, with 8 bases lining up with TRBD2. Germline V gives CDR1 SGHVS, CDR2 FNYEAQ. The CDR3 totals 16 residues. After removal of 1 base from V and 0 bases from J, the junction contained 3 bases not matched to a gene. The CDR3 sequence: CASSLEASGSTDTQYF. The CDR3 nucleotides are TGTGCCAGCAGCTTAGAGGCTAGCGGGAGCACAGATACGCAGTATTTT.

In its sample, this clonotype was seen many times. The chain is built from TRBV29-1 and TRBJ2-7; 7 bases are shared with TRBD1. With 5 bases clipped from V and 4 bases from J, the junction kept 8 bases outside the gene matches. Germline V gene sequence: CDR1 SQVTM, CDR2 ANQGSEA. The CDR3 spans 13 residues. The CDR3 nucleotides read TGCAGCGTTAAGGGGGCAGGGGATTACGAGCAGTACTTC. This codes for CSVKGAGDYEQYF.

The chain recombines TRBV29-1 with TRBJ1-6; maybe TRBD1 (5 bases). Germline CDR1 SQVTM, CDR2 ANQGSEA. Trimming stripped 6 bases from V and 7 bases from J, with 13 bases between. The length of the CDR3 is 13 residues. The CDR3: CSVGDGRNSPLHF. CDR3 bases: TGCAGCGTAGGGGACGGAAGAAATTCACCCCTCCACTTT.

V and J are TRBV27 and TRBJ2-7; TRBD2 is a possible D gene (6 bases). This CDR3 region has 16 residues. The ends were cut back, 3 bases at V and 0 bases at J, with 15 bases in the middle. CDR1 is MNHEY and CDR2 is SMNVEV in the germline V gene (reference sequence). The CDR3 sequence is CASSLTGLLSSYEQYF. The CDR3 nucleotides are TGTGCCAGCAGTTTGACGGGACTTCTGAGCTCCTACGAGCAGTACTTC.

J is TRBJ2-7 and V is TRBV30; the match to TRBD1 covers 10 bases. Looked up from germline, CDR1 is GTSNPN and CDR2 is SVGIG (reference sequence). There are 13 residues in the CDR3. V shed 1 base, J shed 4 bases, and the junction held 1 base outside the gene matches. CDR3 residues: CAWSAGQGYEQYF. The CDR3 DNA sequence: TGTGCCTGGAGTGCGGGACAGGGGTACGAGCAGTACTTC. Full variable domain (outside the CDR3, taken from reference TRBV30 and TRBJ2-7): SQTIHQWPATLVQPVGSPLSLECTVEGTSNPNLYWYRQAAGRGLQLLFYSVGIGQISSEVPQNLSASRPQDRQFILSSKKLLLSDSGFYLCAWSAGQGYEQYFGPGTRLTVT.

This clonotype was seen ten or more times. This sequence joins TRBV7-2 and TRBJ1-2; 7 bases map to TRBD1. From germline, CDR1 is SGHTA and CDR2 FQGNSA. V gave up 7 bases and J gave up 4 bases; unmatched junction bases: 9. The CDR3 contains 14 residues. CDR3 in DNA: TGTGCCAGCACCCAGGGACAGTTGATCTATGGCTACACCTTC. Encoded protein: CASTQGQLIYGYTF.

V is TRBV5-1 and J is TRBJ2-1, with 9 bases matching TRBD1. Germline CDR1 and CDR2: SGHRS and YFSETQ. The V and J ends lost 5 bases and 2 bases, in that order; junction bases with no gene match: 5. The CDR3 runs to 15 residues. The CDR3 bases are TGCGCCAGCAGTACCGGGACAGGGACCTACAATGAGCAGTTCTTC. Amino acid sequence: CASSTGTGTYNEQFF.

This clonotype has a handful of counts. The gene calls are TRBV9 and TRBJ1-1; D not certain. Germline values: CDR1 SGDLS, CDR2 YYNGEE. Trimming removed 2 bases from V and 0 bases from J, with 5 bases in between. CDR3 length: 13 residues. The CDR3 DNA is TGTGCCAGCAGCGTCGAGATGAACACTGAAGCTTTCTTT. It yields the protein CASSVEMNTEAFF.

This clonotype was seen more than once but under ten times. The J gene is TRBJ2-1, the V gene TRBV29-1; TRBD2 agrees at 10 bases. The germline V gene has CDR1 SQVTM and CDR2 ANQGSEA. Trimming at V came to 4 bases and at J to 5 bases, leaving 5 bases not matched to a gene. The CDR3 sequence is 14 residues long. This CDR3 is CSVALLAGNNEQFF. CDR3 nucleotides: TGCAGCGTTGCCTTACTAGCGGGGAACAATGAGCAGTTCTTC.

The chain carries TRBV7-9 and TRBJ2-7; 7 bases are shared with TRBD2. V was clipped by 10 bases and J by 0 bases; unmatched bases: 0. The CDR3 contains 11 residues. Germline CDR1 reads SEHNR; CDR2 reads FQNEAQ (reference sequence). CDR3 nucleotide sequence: TGTGCCACGGGAGGCTCCTACGAGCAGTACTTC. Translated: CATGGSYEQYF.

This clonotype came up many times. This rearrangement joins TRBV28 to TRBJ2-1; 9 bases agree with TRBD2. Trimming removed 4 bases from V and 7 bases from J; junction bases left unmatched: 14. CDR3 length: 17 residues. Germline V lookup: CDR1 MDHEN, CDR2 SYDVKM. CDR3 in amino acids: CASSSLASGIVRNEQFF. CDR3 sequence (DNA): TGTGCCAGCAGTTCCCTCGCTAGCGGGATTGTTAGGAATGAGCAGTTCTTC.

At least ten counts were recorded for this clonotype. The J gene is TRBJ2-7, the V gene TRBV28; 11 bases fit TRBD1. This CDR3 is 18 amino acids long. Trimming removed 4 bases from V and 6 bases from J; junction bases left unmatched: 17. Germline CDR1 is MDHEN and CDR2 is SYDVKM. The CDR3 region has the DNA TGTGCCAGCAGTTCCGCCCGGACAGGGGGCTTCAATCTAGGCGAGCAGTACTTC. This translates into CASSSARTGGFNLGEQYF.

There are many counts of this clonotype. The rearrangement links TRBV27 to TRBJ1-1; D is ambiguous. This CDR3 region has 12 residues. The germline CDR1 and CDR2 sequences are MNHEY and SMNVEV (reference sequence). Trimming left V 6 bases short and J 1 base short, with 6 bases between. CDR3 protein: CASRETNTEAFF. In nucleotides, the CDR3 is TGTGCCAGCAGGGAGACGAACACTGAAGCTTTCTTT.

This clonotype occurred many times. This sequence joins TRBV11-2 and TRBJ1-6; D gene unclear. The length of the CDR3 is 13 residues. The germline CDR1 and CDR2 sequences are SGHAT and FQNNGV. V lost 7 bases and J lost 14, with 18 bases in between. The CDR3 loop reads CASTTVGFGTLHF. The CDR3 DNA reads TGTGCCAGCACCACGGTGGGATTTGGGACCCTCCACTTT.

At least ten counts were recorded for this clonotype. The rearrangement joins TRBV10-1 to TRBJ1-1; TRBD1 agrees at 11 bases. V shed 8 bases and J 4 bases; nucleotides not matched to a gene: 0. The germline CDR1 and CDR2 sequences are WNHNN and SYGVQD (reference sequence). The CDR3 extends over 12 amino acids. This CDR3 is CASGTGGTEAFF. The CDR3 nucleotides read TGCGCCAGCGGGACAGGGGGCACTGAAGCTTTCTTT.

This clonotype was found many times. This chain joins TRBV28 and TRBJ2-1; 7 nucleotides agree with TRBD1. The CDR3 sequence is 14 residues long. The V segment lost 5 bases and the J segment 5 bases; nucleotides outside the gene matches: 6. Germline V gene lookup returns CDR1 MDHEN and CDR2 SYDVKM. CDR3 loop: CASSRSGTDNEQFF. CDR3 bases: TGTGCCAGCAGTCGCTCGGGGACAGACAATGAGCAGTTCTTC.

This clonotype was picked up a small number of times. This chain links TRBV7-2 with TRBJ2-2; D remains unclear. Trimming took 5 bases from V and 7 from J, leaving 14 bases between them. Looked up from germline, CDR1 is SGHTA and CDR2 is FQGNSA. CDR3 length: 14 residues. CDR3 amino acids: CASSRPYHGGELFF. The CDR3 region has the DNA TGTGCCAGCAGCCGCCCTTATCACGGCGGGGAGCTGTTTTTT.

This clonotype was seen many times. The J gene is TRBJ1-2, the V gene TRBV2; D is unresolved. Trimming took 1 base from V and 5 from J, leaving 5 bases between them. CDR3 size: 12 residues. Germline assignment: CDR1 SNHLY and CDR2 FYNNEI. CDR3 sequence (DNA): TGTGCCAGCAGTGAAGAACGGTATGGCTACACCTTC. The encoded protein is CASSEERYGYTF.

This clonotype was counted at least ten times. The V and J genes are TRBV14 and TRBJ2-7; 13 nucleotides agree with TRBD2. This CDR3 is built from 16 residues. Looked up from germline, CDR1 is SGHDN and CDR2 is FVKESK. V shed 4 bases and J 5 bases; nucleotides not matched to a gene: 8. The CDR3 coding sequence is TGTGCCAGCAGCCTCCGGACTAGCGGGAGTCAGGACGAGCAGTACTTC. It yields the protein CASSLRTSGSQDEQYF. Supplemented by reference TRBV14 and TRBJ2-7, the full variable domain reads EAGVTQFPSHSVIEKGQTVTLRCDPISGHDNLYWYRRVMGKEIKFLLHFVKESKQDESGMPNNRFLAERTGGTYSTLKVQPAELEDSGVYFCASSLRTSGSQDEQYFGPGTRLTVT.

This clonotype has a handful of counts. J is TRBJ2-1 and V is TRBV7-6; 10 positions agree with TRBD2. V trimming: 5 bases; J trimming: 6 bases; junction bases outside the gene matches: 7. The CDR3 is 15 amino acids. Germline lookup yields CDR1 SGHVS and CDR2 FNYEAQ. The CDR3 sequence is CASSIGLAEGNEQFF. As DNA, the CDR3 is TGTGCCAGCAGCATCGGACTAGCGGAGGGCAATGAGCAGTTCTTC.

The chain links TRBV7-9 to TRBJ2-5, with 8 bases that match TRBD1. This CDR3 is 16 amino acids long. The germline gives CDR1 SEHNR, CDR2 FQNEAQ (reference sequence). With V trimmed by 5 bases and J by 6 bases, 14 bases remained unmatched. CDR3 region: CASSITGTGDGKTQYF. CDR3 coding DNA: TGTGCCAGCAGCATTACCGGGACAGGTGACGGAAAGACCCAGTACTTC.

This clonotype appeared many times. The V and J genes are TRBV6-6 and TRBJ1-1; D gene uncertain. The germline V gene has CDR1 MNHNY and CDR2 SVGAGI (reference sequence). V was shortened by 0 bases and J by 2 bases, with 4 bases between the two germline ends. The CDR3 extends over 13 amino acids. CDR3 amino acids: CASSYSSNTEAFF. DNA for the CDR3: TGTGCCAGCAGTTACTCCAGTAACACTGAAGCTTTCTTT.

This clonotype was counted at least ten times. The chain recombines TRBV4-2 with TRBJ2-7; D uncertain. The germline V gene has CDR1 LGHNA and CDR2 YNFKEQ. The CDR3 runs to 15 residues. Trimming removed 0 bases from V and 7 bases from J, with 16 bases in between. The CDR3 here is CASSQEWAASREQYF. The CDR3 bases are TGTGCCAGCAGCCAAGAGTGGGCGGCCTCCCGAGAGCAGTACTTC.

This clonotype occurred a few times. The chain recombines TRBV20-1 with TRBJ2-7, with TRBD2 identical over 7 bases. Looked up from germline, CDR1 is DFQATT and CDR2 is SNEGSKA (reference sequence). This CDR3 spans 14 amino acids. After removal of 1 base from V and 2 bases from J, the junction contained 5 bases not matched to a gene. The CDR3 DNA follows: TGCAGTGCTAGAGTGGCCGGGAGGACCTACGAGCAGTACTTC. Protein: CSARVAGRTYEQYF.

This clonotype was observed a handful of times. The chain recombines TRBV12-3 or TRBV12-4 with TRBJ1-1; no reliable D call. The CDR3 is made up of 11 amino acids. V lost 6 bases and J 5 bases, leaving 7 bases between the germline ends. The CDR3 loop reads CASRLGTEAFF. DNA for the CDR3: TGTGCCAGCAGGTTGGGGACTGAAGCTTTCTTT.

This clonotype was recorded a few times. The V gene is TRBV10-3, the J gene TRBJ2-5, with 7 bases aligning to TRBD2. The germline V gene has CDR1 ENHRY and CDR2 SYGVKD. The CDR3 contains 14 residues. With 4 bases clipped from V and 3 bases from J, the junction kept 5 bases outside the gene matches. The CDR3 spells CAISVAAGEETQYF. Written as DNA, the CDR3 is TGTGCCATCAGTGTTGCGGCGGGAGAAGAGACCCAGTACTTC.

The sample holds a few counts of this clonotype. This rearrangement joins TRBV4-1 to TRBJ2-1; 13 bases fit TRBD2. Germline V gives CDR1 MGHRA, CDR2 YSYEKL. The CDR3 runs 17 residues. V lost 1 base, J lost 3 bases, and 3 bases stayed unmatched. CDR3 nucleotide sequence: TGCGCCAGCAGCCAAGGGACTAGCGGGGGCCTCTACAATGAGCAGTTCTTC. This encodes CASSQGTSGGLYNEQFF.